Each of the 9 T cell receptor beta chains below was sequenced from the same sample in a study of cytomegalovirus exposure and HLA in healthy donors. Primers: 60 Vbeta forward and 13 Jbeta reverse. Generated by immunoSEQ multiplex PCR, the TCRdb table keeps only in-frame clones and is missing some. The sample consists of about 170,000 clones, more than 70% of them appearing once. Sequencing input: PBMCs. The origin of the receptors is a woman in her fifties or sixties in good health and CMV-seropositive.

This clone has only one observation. DNA for the CDR3: TGTGCCAGTAGTGGGCTGAAAGCCTACAATGAGCAGTTCTTC. Its translation: CASSGLKAYNEQFF. This chain connects TRBV19 to TRBJ2-1; unclear D gene. V was trimmed by 5 bases and J by 2 bases, leaving 10 bases between them. The CDR3 loop spans 14 amino acids. The V gene's germline CDR1 is LNHDA and CDR2 SQIVND (reference sequence).

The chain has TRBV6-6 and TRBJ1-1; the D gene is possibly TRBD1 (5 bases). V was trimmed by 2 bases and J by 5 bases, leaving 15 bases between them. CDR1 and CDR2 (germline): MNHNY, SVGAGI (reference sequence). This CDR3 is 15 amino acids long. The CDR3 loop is CASSYAPPGVTEAFF. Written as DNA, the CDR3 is TGTGCCAGCAGTTACGCGCCCCCGGGGGTTACTGAAGCTTTCTTT.

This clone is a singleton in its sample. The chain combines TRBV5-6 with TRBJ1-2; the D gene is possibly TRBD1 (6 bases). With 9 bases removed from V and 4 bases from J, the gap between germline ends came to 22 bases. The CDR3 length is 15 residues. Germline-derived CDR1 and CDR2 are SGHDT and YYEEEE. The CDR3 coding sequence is TGTGCCACTACGGAGGGGGGGCCGGGACTCTATGGCTACACCTTC. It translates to CATTEGGPGLYGYTF. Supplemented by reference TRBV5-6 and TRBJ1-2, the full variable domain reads DAGVTQSPTHLIKTRGQQVTLRCSPKSGHDTVSWYQQALGQGPQFIFQYYEEEERQRGNFPDRFSGHQFPNYSSELNVNALLLGDSALYLCATTEGGPGLYGYTFGSGTRLTVV.

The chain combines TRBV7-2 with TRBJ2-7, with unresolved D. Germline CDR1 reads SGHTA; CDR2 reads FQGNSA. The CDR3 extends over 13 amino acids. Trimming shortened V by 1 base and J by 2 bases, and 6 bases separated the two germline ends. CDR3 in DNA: TGTGCCAGCAGCTTAGGGGCTCCCTACGAGCAGTACTTC. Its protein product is CASSLGAPYEQYF.

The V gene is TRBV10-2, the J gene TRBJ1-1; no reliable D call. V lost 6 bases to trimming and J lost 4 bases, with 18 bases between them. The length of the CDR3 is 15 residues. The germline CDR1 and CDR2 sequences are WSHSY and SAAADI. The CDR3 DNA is TGCGCCAGCAGCGTGGCTCGAGGGTTGGGCACTGAAGCTTTCTTT. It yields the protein CASSVARGLGTEAFF.

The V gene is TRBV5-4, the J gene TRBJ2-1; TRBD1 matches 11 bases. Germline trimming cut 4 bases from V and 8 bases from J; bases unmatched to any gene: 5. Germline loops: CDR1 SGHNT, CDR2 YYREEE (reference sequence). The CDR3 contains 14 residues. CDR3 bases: TGTGCCAGCAGCAGGACAGGGGGCTGGGATGAGCAGTTCTTC. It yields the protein CASSRTGGWDEQFF.

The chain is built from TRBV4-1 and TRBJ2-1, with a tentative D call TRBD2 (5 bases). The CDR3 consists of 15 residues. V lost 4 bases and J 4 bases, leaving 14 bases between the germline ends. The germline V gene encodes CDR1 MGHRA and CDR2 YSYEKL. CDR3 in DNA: TGCGCCAGCAGCCGGTTACTGGGAGATTACAATGAGCAGTTCTTC. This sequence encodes CASSRLLGDYNEQFF.

The CDR3 bases are TGTGCAAGTCGCCCTCCGACTCCAAAGATACTAGCGGGGGGCCGGCGTCTCTACAATGAGCAGTTCTTC. This codes for CASRPPTPKILAGGRRLYNEQFF. V is TRBV12-2 and J is TRBJ2-1; the table's D call TRBD2 went unverified against the DNA. TRBV12-2 is a pseudogene segment. CDR3 length equals 23 residues.

The CDR3 reads CASSQDPSGGALETQYF. As DNA, the CDR3 is TGCGCCAGCAGCCAAGATCCTAGCGGGGGGGCCCTTGAGACCCAGTACTTC. The chain is built from TRBV4-1 and TRBJ2-5, with 12 positions matching TRBD2. Looked up from germline, CDR1 is MGHRA and CDR2 is YSYEKL. With V trimmed by 0 bases and J by 5 bases, 7 bases remained unmatched. The CDR3 spans 17 residues.